This TCR beta chain was found in a study of shared clonotypes between healthy human individuals. Deletions cut 1 base from V and 8 bases from J, with 11 bases between. CDR3 length equals 13 residues. Germline CDR1 is ENHRY and CDR2 is SYGVKD. To note about this clone: Its antigen is undetermined.

Findings of the study overall: Researchers found naive subsets generally carried larger estimated richness than memory subsets.

Libraries were prepared by immunoSEQ multiplex PCR; TCRdb keeps only in-frame clonotypes and omits some of them. The data hold 2,100,000 or so clones, with 90% to 97% observed a single time. This clonotype was sampled from a man aged 18 to 30 in good health. The sample taken for sequencing was naive CD4+ T cells sorted from blood. As for subset: CD45RA+ positively selected. The chain is built from TRBV10-3 and TRBJ1-2; no clear D gene. The DNA of the CDR3 is TGTGCCATCAGTGAGTTGACCGACGGGGGCTACACCTTC. This sequence encodes CAISELTDGGYTF.